A single sample is the source of the 22 T cell receptor beta chains below, sequenced in a study of regulatory T cells in long-lasting Graves disease. Arm-PCR of CDR3 regions and iRepertoire HTBI primers were used to build TCR beta libraries. TCRdb reprocessed the multiplex PCR reads via MiXCR and lists one record per CDR3 protein. The table has 400,000 to 500,000 distinct CDR3 sequences, about a fifth seen once. This sample's time point: persistent/refractory GD, antithyroid drugs over 5 years with positive TRAb. PBMC-extracted RNA yielded the TCR library. Sequenced material: peripheral blood mononuclear cells (PBMCs), taken when the disease was refractory, from a patient treated with antithyroid drugs. Receptor source: a female donor with Graves disease.

This clonotype was detected many times. J is TRBJ2-5 and V is TRBV27, with 11 bases identical to TRBD1. V lost 5 bases, J lost 2 bases, and 4 bases stayed unmatched. Germline V lookup: CDR1 MNHEY, CDR2 SMNVEV (reference sequence). CDR3 length equals 15 residues. The CDR3 is CASSLRDRGQETQYF. In DNA form, the CDR3 reads TGTGCCAGCAGTCTCCGGGACAGGGGGCAAGAGACCCAGTACTTC.

V is TRBV7-2 and J is TRBJ2-4; 11 nucleotides agree with TRBD2. The CDR3 spans 17 residues. Looked up from germline, CDR1 is SGHTA and CDR2 is FQGNSA. Losses at the gene ends were 4 bases for V and 6 bases for J; bases not matched to a gene: 11. The CDR3 nucleotides read TGTGCCAGCAGCTCCCCCAGACTAGCGGGGCCGGGAAACATTCAGTACTTC. Its protein product is CASSSPRLAGPGNIQYF.

At least ten counts were recorded for this clonotype. V gene TRBV5-8 combines with J gene TRBJ2-5; the match to TRBD2 covers 7 bases. The CDR3 is 15 amino acids. The V gene's germline CDR1 is SGHTS and CDR2 YDEGEE. V gave up 4 bases and J gave up 5 bases; unmatched junction bases: 11. In DNA, the CDR3 is TGTGCCAGCAGCCCCGTCCGGGGGAGGGACGAGACCCAGTACTTC. Encoded protein: CASSPVRGRDETQYF.

This clonotype was seen at least ten times. V is TRBV7-2 and J is TRBJ1-4; a possible D gene is TRBD1 (5 bases). This CDR3 is 16 amino acids long. Germline V gene lookup returns CDR1 SGHTA and CDR2 FQGNSA. The V end lost 5 bases, the J end lost 0 bases, and 13 bases lay between the germline ends. This CDR3 is CASSEGTAPTNEKLFF. DNA of the CDR3: TGTGCCAGCAGCGAAGGGACCGCACCAACTAATGAAAAACTGTTTTTT.

This clonotype was observed at least ten times. The chain recombines TRBV2 with TRBJ1-6, with a possible D match to TRBD1 (5 bases). V lost 0 bases and J 7 bases, leaving 10 bases between the germline ends. This CDR3 is 15 amino acids long. CDR1 SNHLY and CDR2 FYNNEI come from the germline V gene. The CDR3 DNA reads as TGTGCCAGCAGTGAAGCGCTTAGGGGCAATTCACCCCTCCACTTT. It is translated as CASSEALRGNSPLHF.

A few counts support this clonotype. The chain carries TRBV28 and TRBJ1-6; D is unclear. V lost 5 bases and J 1 base, leaving 15 bases between the germline ends. The V gene's germline CDR1 is MDHEN and CDR2 SYDVKM. The CDR3 totals 17 residues. This CDR3 reads CASSLRLEYSYNSPLHF. The CDR3 region has the DNA TGTGCCAGCAGTCTACGACTGGAATATTCCTATAATTCACCCCTCCACTTT.

This clonotype was observed at least ten times. J is TRBJ1-1 and V is TRBV9, with D unresolved. V shed 3 bases and J shed 6 bases, with 21 bases lying between them. Germline CDR1 SGDLS, CDR2 YYNGEE. The CDR3 loop spans 16 amino acids. CDR3 amino acids: CASSAGILRFSPEAFF. CDR3 sequence (DNA): TGTGCCAGCAGCGCGGGAATTTTGCGGTTTTCGCCTGAAGCTTTCTTT.

Ten or more counts support this clonotype. The genes are TRBV12-3 or TRBV12-4 and TRBJ1-5, with D possibly being TRBD1 (5 bases). The CDR3 has 19 residues. V was shortened by 6 bases and J by 0 bases, with 24 bases between the two germline ends. CDR3 residues: CASRPDSFPSGYSNQPQHF. As DNA, the CDR3 is TGTGCCAGCAGGCCAGACAGTTTTCCGAGTGGTTATAGCAATCAGCCCCAGCATTTT.

The chain uses TRBV27 and TRBJ2-1; 8 bases are a match to TRBD1. The germline CDR1 and CDR2 sequences are MNHEY and SMNVEV (reference sequence). CDR3 length: 14 residues. After removal of 6 bases from V and 0 bases from J, the junction contained 1 base not matched to a gene. In DNA, the CDR3 is TGTGCCAGCAGAACAGGGGGCTCCTACAATGAGCAGTTCTTC. Translating gives CASRTGGSYNEQFF.

The chain uses TRBV5-1 and TRBJ2-7; 8 bases map to TRBD1. The CDR3 spans 14 residues. Germline CDR1 is SGHRS and CDR2 is YFSETQ. V shed 4 bases, J shed 6 bases, and the junction held 9 bases outside the gene matches. In nucleotides, the CDR3 is TGCGCCAGCAGCGCGACCAGCACAGGGGGCGAGCAGTACTTC. Translating gives CASSATSTGGEQYF.

Only a few counts were recorded for this clonotype. The gene calls are TRBV4-1 and TRBJ2-7, with D possibly matching TRBD1 (5 bases). Germline loops: CDR1 MGHRA, CDR2 YSYEKL. With 2 bases removed from V and 3 bases from J, the gap between germline ends came to 14 bases. The CDR3 covers 15 residues. The CDR3 region is CASSQRTGDIYEQYF. The CDR3 region has the DNA TGCGCCAGCAGCCAAAGAACAGGAGATATCTACGAGCAGTACTTC.

Many counts were recorded for this clonotype. The V call is TRBV6-2 or TRBV6-3, the J call TRBJ2-7, with 8 bases identical to TRBD2. The CDR3 is 15 amino acids. Germline loops: CDR1 MNHEY, CDR2 SVGEGT. V lost 0 bases and J lost 2; bases outside the gene matches: 3. CDR3 amino acids: CASSYSGGLAYEQYF. CDR3 nucleotide sequence: TGTGCCAGCAGTTACTCGGGGGGACTAGCCTACGAGCAGTACTTC.

In this sample, this clonotype turned up many times. The CDR3 bases are TGTGCCAGCAGCTTGGGTTGGGACAGGTTTAACGTCCTGACTTTC. Its translation is CASSLGWDRFNVLTF. This rearrangement joins TRBV5-5 to TRBJ2-6; 8 nucleotides line up with TRBD1. J lost 10 bases, V lost 0 bases, and 6 bases had no gene match. Germline loops: CDR1 SGHKS, CDR2 YYEKEE (reference sequence). This CDR3 comprises 15 residues.

This chain connects TRBV6-1 to TRBJ1-5; a possible D gene is TRBD1 (5 bases). The CDR3 runs 15 residues. Trimming removed 6 bases from V and 6 bases from J, with 18 bases in between. Per germline, CDR1 MNHNS and CDR2 SASEGT. CDR3 DNA sequence: TGTGCCAGCAGCCTCCTGGGGACCTTGGGTCAGCCCCAGCATTTT. This encodes CASSLLGTLGQPQHF.

Many counts were recorded for this clonotype. The chain is built from TRBV2 and TRBJ2-7; tentatively, D is TRBD1 (7 bases). The CDR3 is 19 amino acids. Germline V gene data show CDR1 as SNHLY and CDR2 as FYNNEI. The V and J ends lost 7 bases and 2 bases respectively, with 30 bases between them. CDR3 in DNA: TGTGCCAGCAAAGCCCATCTTCTTAGCAGGGGGGTTTCCGCCTACGAGCAGTACTTC. Encoded protein: CASKAHLLSRGVSAYEQYF. Based on the CDR3 plus reference TRBV2 and TRBJ2-7, the full variable domain is EPEVTQTPSHQVTQMGQEVILRCVPISNHLYFYWYRQILGQKVEFLVSFYNNEISEKSEIFDDQFSVERPDGSNFTLKIRSTKLEDSAMYFCASKAHLLSRGVSAYEQYFGPGTRLTVT.

In nucleotides, the CDR3 is TGTGCCAGCAGACCAGGAAGGGGACAGTCCTACGAGCAGTACTTC. It yields the protein CASRPGRGQSYEQYF. The V and J genes are TRBV12-3 or TRBV12-4 and TRBJ2-7; 7 bases are shared with TRBD1. This CDR3 is 15 amino acids long. The V segment lost 6 bases and the J segment 1 base; nucleotides outside the gene matches: 9.

This clonotype was detected ten times or more. This sequence joins TRBV2 and TRBJ1-1, with TRBD1 as a possible D gene (5 bases). Germline V lookup: CDR1 SNHLY, CDR2 FYNNEI. The CDR3 runs to 11 residues. With 8 bases removed from V and 7 bases from J, the gap between germline ends came to 11 bases. Written as DNA, the CDR3 is TGTGCCAGCTGGGAGGGGTATGAAGCTTTCTTT. As protein: CASWEGYEAFF. The full variable domain, in which reference TRBV2 and TRBJ1-1 provide the parts outside the CDR3, is EPEVTQTPSHQVTQMGQEVILRCVPISNHLYFYWYRQILGQKVEFLVSFYNNEISEKSEIFDDQFSVERPDGSNFTLKIRSTKLEDSAMYFCASWEGYEAFFGQGTRLTVV.

This chain links TRBV19 with TRBJ2-5; the D gene is possibly TRBD1 (5 bases). The V and J ends lost 5 bases and 5 bases respectively, with 15 bases between them. Looked up from germline, CDR1 is LNHDA and CDR2 is SQIVND (reference sequence). This CDR3 has 14 amino acids. CDR3 DNA: TGTGCCAGTAGTTTACAGGCGTTTGGGGAGACCCAGTACTTC. Its translation is CASSLQAFGETQYF.

This clonotype was seen more than once but under ten times. The rearrangement links TRBV5-1 to TRBJ1-2, with D uncertain. Germline values: CDR1 SGHRS, CDR2 YFSETQ. With 2 bases removed from V and 11 bases from J, the gap between germline ends came to 16 bases. The CDR3 sequence is 13 residues long. For the CDR3, the DNA is TGCGCCAGCAGCTTACCGACGGCCCAAGGGTACACCTTC. Protein sequence: CASSLPTAQGYTF.

This clonotype appeared a few times. V and J are TRBV6-2 or TRBV6-3 and TRBJ2-4; 7 nucleotides match TRBD1. With 10 bases clipped from V and 5 bases from J, the junction kept 11 bases outside the gene matches. Germline V gene data show CDR1 as MNHEY and CDR2 as SVGEGT. This CDR3 has 14 residues. The CDR3 nucleotides read TGTGCCACCCGACAGGGAAATTTAGAAAACATTCAGTACTTC. This codes for CATRQGNLENIQYF.

Comments on this clonotype: With a much larger clone just one base away, this may be a read error. The V gene is TRBV6-1, the J gene TRBJ2-7; 13 bases line up with TRBD2. The germline gives CDR1 MNHNS, CDR2 SASEGT. There are 14 residues in the CDR3. The CDR3 loop reads CGSSGLAGAGEQYF. As DNA, the CDR3 is TGTGGCAGCAGTGGACTAGCGGGAGCAGGGGAGCAGTACTTC.

The table lists this clonotype with many counts. The chain has TRBV4-1 and TRBJ1-2; D remains unclear. Deletions cut 0 bases from V and 4 bases from J, with 12 bases between. The CDR3 runs to 15 residues. Germline values: CDR1 MGHRA, CDR2 YSYEKL. The CDR3 DNA sequence: TGCGCCAGCAGCCAAGAGCGGACGGGTAGCTATGGCTACACCTTC. Translated: CASSQERTGSYGYTF.